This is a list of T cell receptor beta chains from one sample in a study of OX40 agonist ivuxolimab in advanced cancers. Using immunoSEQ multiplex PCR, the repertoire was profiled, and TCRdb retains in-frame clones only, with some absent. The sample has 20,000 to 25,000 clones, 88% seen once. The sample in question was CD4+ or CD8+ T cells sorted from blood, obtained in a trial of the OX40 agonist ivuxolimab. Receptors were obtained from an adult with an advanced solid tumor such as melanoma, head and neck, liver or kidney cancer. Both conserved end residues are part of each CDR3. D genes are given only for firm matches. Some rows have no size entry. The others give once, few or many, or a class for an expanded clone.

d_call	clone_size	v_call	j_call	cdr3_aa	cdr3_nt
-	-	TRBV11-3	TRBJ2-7	CASPSVEQYF	TGTGCCAGTCCGTCCGTCGAGCAGTACTTC
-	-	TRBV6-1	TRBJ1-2	CASSDLGGYGYTF	TGTGCCAGCAGTGATTTAGGCGGCTATGGCTACACCTTC
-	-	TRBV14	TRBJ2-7	CASSQEPGGYEQYF	TGTGCCAGCAGCCAAGAACCCGGCGGCTACGAGCAGTACTTC
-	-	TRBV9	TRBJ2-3	CASSVWMGTDTQYF	TGTGCCAGCAGCGTATGGATGGGCACAGATACGCAGTATTTT
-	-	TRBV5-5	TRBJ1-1	CASSPRDTEAFF	TGTGCCAGCAGCCCTAGGGACACTGAAGCTTTCTTT
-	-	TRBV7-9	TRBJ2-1	CASSLAEGLRREQFF	TGTGCCAGCAGCTTAGCTGAAGGTTTGAGAAGGGAGCAGTTCTTC
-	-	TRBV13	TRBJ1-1	CASSLTVGGTEAFF	TGTGCCAGCAGCTTAACGGTGGGAGGGACTGAAGCTTTCTTT
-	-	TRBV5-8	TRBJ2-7	CASRGPMGYEQYF	TGTGCCAGCAGAGGCCCGATGGGGTACGAGCAGTACTTC
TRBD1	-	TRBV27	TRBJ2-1	CASRTGGAYNEQFF	TGTGCCAGCAGGACAGGGGGTGCTTACAATGAGCAGTTCTTC
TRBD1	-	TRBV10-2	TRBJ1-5	CASSEKGARQPQHF	TGCGCCAGCAGTGAGAAGGGGGCGCGACAGCCCCAGCATTTT
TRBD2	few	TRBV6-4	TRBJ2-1	CASSDSTSGSNEQFF	TGTGCCAGCAGTGACTCGACTAGCGGGAGCAATGAGCAGTTCTTC
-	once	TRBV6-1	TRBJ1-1	CASSDVALNTEAFF	TGTGCCAGCAGTGATGTTGCCTTGAACACTGAAGCTTTCTTT
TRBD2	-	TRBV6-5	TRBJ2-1	CASSYSRGVYNEQFF	TGTGCCAGCAGTTACTCGCGGGGGGTTTACAATGAGCAGTTCTTC
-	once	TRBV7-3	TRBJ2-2	CASSLVGAGELFF	TGTGCCAGCAGCTTAGTGGGAGCCGGGGAGCTGTTTTTT
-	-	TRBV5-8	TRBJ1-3	CASSWTEGNTIYF	TGTGCCAGCAGCTGGACAGAAGGAAACACCATATATTTT
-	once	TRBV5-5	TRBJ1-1	CASRTDLNTEAFF	TGTGCCAGCAGGACAGATCTGAACACTGAAGCTTTCTTT
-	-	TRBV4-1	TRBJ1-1	CASSQVGTREAFF	TGCGCCAGCAGCCAAGTAGGGACCCGTGAAGCTTTCTTT
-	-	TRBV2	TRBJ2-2	CASRLSGGSAGELFF	TGTGCCAGCAGGTTATCAGGGGGGTCCGCCGGGGAGCTGTTTTTT
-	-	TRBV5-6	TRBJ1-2	CASTPGARHGYTF	TGTGCCAGCACCCCCGGGGCGCGGCATGGCTACACCTTC
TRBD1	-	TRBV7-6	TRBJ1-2	CASSLVAWDRGSYGYTF	TGTGCCAGCAGCTTAGTAGCCTGGGACAGGGGTAGCTATGGCTACACCTTC
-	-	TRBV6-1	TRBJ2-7	CASSEQGYEQYF	TGTGCCAGCAGTGAACAGGGGTACGAGCAGTACTTC
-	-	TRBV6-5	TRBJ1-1	CATLRNTEAFF	TGTGCCACTCTAAGGAACACTGAAGCTTTCTTT
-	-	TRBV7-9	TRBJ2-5	CASSPKTGLGQETQYF	TGTGCCAGCAGCCCCAAGACAGGTTTGGGACAAGAGACCCAGTACTTC
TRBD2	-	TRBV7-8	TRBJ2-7	CASSLPLGLAGGLLSYEQYF	TGTGCCAGCAGCTTGCCTCTTGGACTAGCGGGAGGGCTTTTGTCCTACGAGCAGTACTTC
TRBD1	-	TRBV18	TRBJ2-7	CASSHRDEATGHEQCF	TGTGCCAGCTCCCACCGAGACGAGGCGACAGGGCACGAGCAGTGCTTC
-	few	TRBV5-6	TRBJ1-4	CASSSGQNNEKLFF	TGTGCCAGCAGCTCCGGACAGAATAATGAAAAACTGTTTTTT
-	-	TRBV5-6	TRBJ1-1	CASSWGGTEAFF	TGTGCCAGCAGCTGGGGAGGGACTGAAGCTTTCTTT
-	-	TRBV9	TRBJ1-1	CASSVVLNTEAFF	TGTGCCAGCAGCGTAGTTTTGAACACTGAAGCTTTCTTT